The clone carrying this T cell receptor beta chain was seen many times. This record belongs to a study of metastatic and nonmetastatic thyroid tumors. Overall study context: Comparison of repertoires was carried out across blood and tumor or nodule tissue from malignant and benign thyroid patients.

TCRdb re-clonotyped the PCR reads through MiXCR. The profile shows tens of thousands of clones, approximately 15% of them singletons. Patients were all untreated before their thyroid surgery. The sample was blood. This TCR was sampled from a female donor with papillary thyroid cancer or a benign thyroid nodule (not recorded which). Some clones in this sample may be carry-over from other donors' samples.

CDR3 in amino acids: CASSLGQGYGYTF. The CDR3 DNA follows: TGTGCCAGCAGTTTGGGGCAGGGCTATGGCTACACCTTC. The rearrangement uses TRBV12-3 or TRBV12-4 and TRBJ1-2; possibly TRBD1 for D (5 bases). The CDR3 sequence is 13 residues long. V lost 3 bases to trimming and J lost 4 bases, with 9 bases between them.